This paragraph reports one TCR beta chain. Antigen specificity is unknown. The data are from a study of shared clonotypes between healthy human individuals. Findings and limits, study-wide: Incompleteness in sorted-subset sequencing, despite large depth, was shown by rarefaction.

Template for every sorted-subset replicate PCR totaled around 200 ng DNA, 25,000 to 35,000 T cell genomes. TCRdb's copy holds only in-frame clones and misses some; the assay was immunoSEQ multiplex PCR. The table shows around 1.1 million clones, with approximately 80% occurring only once. Trimming shortened V by 7 bases and J by 4 bases, and 14 bases separated the two germline ends. CDR1 SEHNR and CDR2 FQNEAQ come from the germline V gene (reference sequence). The CDR3 length is 15 residues. The origin of this receptor is a young man in good health. Some clones in this sample may be carry-over from other donors' samples. The V call is TRBV7-9, the J call TRBJ2-6, with D maybe TRBD2 (6 bases). Material: memory CD4+ T cells from PBMCs. As for subset: CD45RA-negative fraction. Here the CDR3 reads CASTGGGAGANVLTF. In DNA, the CDR3 is TGTGCCAGCACCGGCGGCGGGGCCGGGGCCAACGTCCTGACTTTC.